This TCR beta chain was captured in a study of vaccination and CD4 T cells after COVID-19. Overall study context: Cultures serving as controls received a peptide pool (CEFX or HIV-1 Nef) or no peptide.

The Oncomine TCR Beta short-read assay was applied to DNA of cultured CD4+ T cells. Via MiXCR, TCRdb re-called the PCR reads, giving one row per CDR3 protein. The data contain approximately 11,000 distinct CDR3 sequences, approximately 53% of them singletons. Treatment defined: approximately 10-day PBMC culture with coronavirus spike peptide pools or control peptides (ViraFEST assay). The ViraFEST method relied on peptide pools to expand antigen-specific T cells, followed by TCR sequencing. On this clonotype: Its antigen is unidentified.

The CDR3 consists of 13 residues. Trimming shortened V by 5 bases and J by 1 base, and 6 bases separated the two germline ends. Germline V gene data show CDR1 as MDHEN and CDR2 as SYDVKM. The clonotype comes from a human donor who had recovered from COVID-19. The sequenced sample was CD4+ T cells from blood, cultured in vitro. This sequence joins TRBV28 and TRBJ1-5; D possibly corresponds to TRBD1 (5 bases). The CDR3 sequence: CASSPGSNQPQHF. CDR3 coding DNA: TGTGCCAGCAGTCCAGGGAGCAATCAGCCCCAGCATTTT.